The T cell receptor beta chain described here comes from a study of T cell changes during pregnancy in multiple sclerosis. The data were produced by immunoSEQ multiplex PCR, yet TCRdb's version contains in-frame clones alone and is incomplete. The table has about 61,000 clones, approximately 90% seen once; the top ten hold 0.89%. The length of the CDR3 is 15 residues. Trimming shortened V by 1 base and J by 4 bases, and 13 bases separated the two germline ends. CDR1 and CDR2 (germline): SGHAT, FQNNGV. This sequence originates from a female donor in good health, enrolled as a control in a pregnancy study. The chain couples TRBV11-2 to TRBJ1-2, with D possibly TRBD1 on 5 matching bases. The material sequenced was peripheral blood, taken in the first trimester of pregnancy. CDR3 sequence reads: CASSLGPGGPYGYTF. CDR3 sequence (DNA): TGTGCCAGCAGCTTAGGTCCCGGGGGTCCCTATGGCTACACCTTC.